The sequence of this T cell receptor (beta chain) was determined in a study of blood T cell repertoires in COVID-19. TCRdb's table, derived via immunoSEQ multiplex PCR, lists solely in-frame clones and lacks some. This sample has roughly 100,000 clones, with around nine tenths found just once. V lost 5 bases, J lost 0 bases, and 5 bases stayed unmatched. The CDR3 contains 15 residues. Germline CDR1 SGHAT, CDR2 FQNNGV. This clone was detected only a few times. This TCR was sampled from a woman aged 80 or older with acute or convalescent COVID-19. The chain couples TRBV11-2 to TRBJ1-1, with TRBD1 matching over 8 bases. Sequenced input: peripheral blood. This CDR3 reads CASSPRQGMNTEAFF. As DNA, the CDR3 is TGTGCCAGCAGCCCAAGACAGGGGATGAACACTGAAGCTTTCTTT.